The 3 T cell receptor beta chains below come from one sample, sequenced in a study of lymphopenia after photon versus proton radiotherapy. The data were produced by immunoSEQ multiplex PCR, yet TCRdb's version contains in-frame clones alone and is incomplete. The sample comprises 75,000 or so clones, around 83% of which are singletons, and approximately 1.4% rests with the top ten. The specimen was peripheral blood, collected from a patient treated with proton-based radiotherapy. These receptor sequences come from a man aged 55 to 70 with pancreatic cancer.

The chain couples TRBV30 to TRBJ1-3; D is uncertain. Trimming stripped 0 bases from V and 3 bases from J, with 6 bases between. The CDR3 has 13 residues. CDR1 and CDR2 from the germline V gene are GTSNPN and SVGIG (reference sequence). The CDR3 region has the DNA TGTGCCTGGAGTGTACTGAATGGAAACACCATATATTTT. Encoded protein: CAWSVLNGNTIYF.

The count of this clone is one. CDR3 DNA: TGTGCCAGCAGCCAAGGGTGGGACGTAAACTACGAGCAGTACTTC. This codes for CASSQGWDVNYEQYF. The chain uses TRBV4-2 and TRBJ2-7; D assignment may be TRBD1 or TRBD2 (5 bases each). CDR1 and CDR2 from the germline V gene are LGHNA and YNFKEQ. Trimming took 1 base from V and 3 from J, leaving 13 bases between them. This CDR3 contains 15 residues.

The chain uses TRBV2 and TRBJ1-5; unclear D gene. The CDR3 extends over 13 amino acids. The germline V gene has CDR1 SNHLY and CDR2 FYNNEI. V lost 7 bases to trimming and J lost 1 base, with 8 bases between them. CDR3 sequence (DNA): TGTGCCAGCATTGAGGAAAGCAATCAGCCCCAGCATTTT. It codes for CASIEESNQPQHF.